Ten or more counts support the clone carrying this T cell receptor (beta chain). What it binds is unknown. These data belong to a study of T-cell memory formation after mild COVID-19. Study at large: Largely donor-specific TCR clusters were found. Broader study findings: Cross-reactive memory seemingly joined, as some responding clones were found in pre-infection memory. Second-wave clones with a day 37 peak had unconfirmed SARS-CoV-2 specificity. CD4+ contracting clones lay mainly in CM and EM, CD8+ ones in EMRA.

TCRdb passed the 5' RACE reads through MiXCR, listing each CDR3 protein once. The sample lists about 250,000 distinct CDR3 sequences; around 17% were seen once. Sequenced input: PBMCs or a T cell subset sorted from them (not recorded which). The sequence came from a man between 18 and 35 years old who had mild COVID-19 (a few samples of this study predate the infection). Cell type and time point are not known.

The CDR3 loop is CATSRESGGAYNEQFF. The CDR3 DNA is TGTGCCACCAGCAGAGAGAGCGGGGGGGCCTACAATGAGCAGTTCTTC. The chain combines TRBV15 with TRBJ2-1; TRBD2 matches 10 bases. The length of the CDR3 is 16 residues. V lost 0 bases and J lost 2; bases outside the gene matches: 1. Germline loops: CDR1 LNHNV, CDR2 YYDKDF (reference sequence).